These 20 T cell receptor beta chains were all obtained from the same sample, sequenced in a study of blood T cell repertoires in COVID-19 (dated by TCRdb to 2018 to 2020). Library method: the immunoSEQ multiplex PCR assay. TCRdb's version of the immuneACCESS table is confined to in-frame rearrangements and falls short of the full clone set. An unresolved V gene accounts for under half of the shortfall where checked; the remainder is of unknown origin. Here the sample has 100,000 to 150,000 clones; around 87% occur a single time. Jointly, the top ten make up roughly 2.1% of the sample. Sequencing was carried out using peripheral blood. The receptors here all came from a man in his sixties or seventies with active COVID-19.

The chain employs TRBV29-1 and TRBJ2-7, with D possibly TRBD2 on 5 matching bases. The length of the CDR3 is 14 residues. The V and J ends lost 4 bases and 0 bases respectively, with 13 bases between them. Per germline, CDR1 SQVTM and CDR2 ANQGSEA. The CDR3 protein is CSVVGLPSSYEQYF. In nucleotides, the CDR3 is TGCAGCGTTGTCGGACTGCCGAGCTCCTACGAGCAGTACTTC.

V is TRBV7-2 and J is TRBJ2-1, with 10 bases lining up with TRBD1. The CDR3 runs to 18 residues. With V trimmed by 1 base and J by 5 bases, 11 bases remained unmatched. From germline, CDR1 is SGHTA and CDR2 FQGNSA. The CDR3 bases are TGTGCCAGCAGCTTAGTAGGGTTAACCGGGACAGGGGACAATGAGCAGTTCTTC. This codes for CASSLVGLTGTGDNEQFF.

The chain carries TRBV2 and TRBJ1-4; D possibly corresponds to TRBD1 (5 bases). This CDR3 is 14 amino acids long. Germline V gene sequence: CDR1 SNHLY, CDR2 FYNNEI. Trimming stripped 7 bases from V and 6 bases from J, with 15 bases between. The CDR3 bases are TGTGCCAGCAAGAGGTCGGGGGTGGATGAAAAACTGTTTTTT. As protein: CASKRSGVDEKLFF.

The V call is TRBV7-3, the J call TRBJ1-1; D is unclear. Trimming took off 7 bases at V and 1 base at J, with 16 bases between the two ends. CDR3 length: 15 residues. CDR1 SGHTA and CDR2 FQGTGA come from the germline V gene. This CDR3 is CASTLSRAGNTEAFF. CDR3 coding DNA: TGTGCCAGCACCCTTTCGCGGGCAGGGAACACTGAAGCTTTCTTT. The variable domain in full, with the rest retrieved from reference TRBV7-3 and TRBJ1-1, is GAGVSQTPSNKVTEKGKYVELRCDPISGHTALYWYRQSLGQGPEFLIYFQGTGAADDSGLPNDRFFAVRPEGSVSTLKIQRTERGDSAVYLCASTLSRAGNTEAFFGQGTRLTVV.

The chain joins TRBV19 to TRBJ1-5; tentatively, D is TRBD1 (6 bases). The length of the CDR3 is 15 residues. Trimming took 7 bases from V and 1 from J, leaving 14 bases between them. Germline V gene sequence: CDR1 LNHDA, CDR2 SQIVND (reference sequence). The CDR3 protein is CASIGGAGSNQPQHF. The DNA for the CDR3 is TGTGCCAGTATCGGGGGGGCTGGGAGCAATCAGCCCCAGCATTTT. The entire variable domain, with the rest obtained from reference TRBV19 and TRBJ1-5, is as follows: DGGITQSPKYLFRKEGQNVTLSCEQNLNHDAMYWYRQDPGQGLRLIYYSQIVNDFQKGDIAEGYSVSREKKESFPLTVTSAQKNPTAFYLCASIGGAGSNQPQHFGDGTRLSIL.

The J gene is TRBJ2-5, the V gene TRBV9, with D tentatively TRBD2 (5 bases). V was shortened by 0 bases and J by 2 bases, with 17 bases between the two germline ends. Germline loops: CDR1 SGDLS, CDR2 YYNGEE. This CDR3 has 17 residues. The CDR3 protein is CASSVAGPGGGQETQYF. The CDR3 DNA reads TGTGCCAGCAGCGTAGCAGGTCCCGGAGGTGGGCAAGAGACCCAGTACTTC.

The rearrangement uses TRBV5-4 and TRBJ1-4; tentative D call: TRBD1 (5 bases). Germline CDR1 reads SGHNT; CDR2 reads YYREEE (reference sequence). The ends were cut back, 2 bases at V and 8 bases at J, with 16 bases in the middle. CDR3 size: 15 residues. The CDR3 spells CASSLRAPSGEKLFF. CDR3 coding DNA: TGTGCCAGCAGCTTACGGGCCCCATCAGGGGAAAAACTGTTTTTT. The entire variable domain, with the rest obtained from reference TRBV5-4 and TRBJ1-4, is as follows: ETGVTQSPTHLIKTRGQQVTLRCSSQSGHNTVSWYQQALGQGPQFIFQYYREEENGRGNFPPRFSGLQFPNYSSELNVNALELDDSALYLCASSLRAPSGEKLFFGSGTQLSVL.

The V call is TRBV5-1, the J call TRBJ1-1; 8 positions match TRBD1. The CDR3 runs 14 residues. Looked up from germline, CDR1 is SGHRS and CDR2 is YFSETQ. J lost 5 bases, V lost 4 bases, and 7 bases had no gene match. CDR3 loop: CASSPDRGGTEAFF. For the CDR3, the DNA is TGCGCCAGCAGCCCCGACAGGGGTGGGACTGAAGCTTTCTTT.

The chain carries TRBV4-2 and TRBJ2-1; D gene ambiguous. Germline-derived CDR1 and CDR2 are LGHNA and YNFKEQ. The CDR3 spans 13 residues. The ends were cut back, 3 bases at V and 7 bases at J, with 10 bases in the middle. The CDR3 reads CASSQPNSNEQFF. The CDR3 DNA reads as TGTGCCAGCAGCCAGCCCAACTCTAATGAGCAGTTCTTC.

V usage is TRBV5-8 and J usage is TRBJ2-2, with D unclear. The CDR3 consists of 14 residues. Per the germline V gene, CDR1 is SGHTS and CDR2 is YDEGEE. V lost 0 bases, J lost 6 bases, and 9 bases lay in between. The CDR3 reads CASSLARFSGELFF. The CDR3 coding sequence is TGTGCCAGCAGCTTGGCGAGATTCTCCGGGGAGCTGTTTTTT. The whole variable domain, filled in from reference TRBV5-8 and TRBJ2-2, reads EAGVTQSPTHLIKTRGQQATLRCSPISGHTSVYWYQQALGLGLQFLLWYDEGEERNRGNFPPRFSGRQFPNYSSELNVNALELEDSALYLCASSLARFSGELFFGEGSRLTVL.

J is TRBJ1-5 and V is TRBV4-2; D gene unclear. Germline V CDR1 and CDR2: LGHNA, YNFKEQ. The CDR3 covers 15 residues. V was shortened by 0 bases and J by 2 bases, with 8 bases between the two germline ends. CDR3 DNA: TGTGCCAGCAGCCAAGATCGGGTTGGCAATCAGCCCCAGCATTTT. Translating gives CASSQDRVGNQPQHF.

The chain links TRBV2 to TRBJ1-2; a possible D gene is TRBD1 (5 bases). CDR1 and CDR2 (germline): SNHLY, FYNNEI. V gave up 5 bases and J gave up 8 bases, with 18 bases separating them. The CDR3 runs to 14 residues. The CDR3 DNA sequence: TGTGCCAGCAGTCTCTGGGGTGGGGCTGACGGCTACACCTTC. Its protein is CASSLWGGADGYTF.

This clone was found once. The chain recombines TRBV3-1 (or the pseudogene TRBV3-2) with TRBJ2-3; no firm D call. Germline CDR1 is LGHDT and CDR2 is YNNKEL (reference sequence). There are 13 residues in the CDR3. V was shortened by 7 bases and J by 0 bases, with 8 bases between the two germline ends. CDR3 region: CASTDWSTDTQYF. CDR3 coding DNA: TGTGCCAGCACCGACTGGAGCACAGATACGCAGTATTTT.

The CDR3 nucleotides are TGTGCCAGCAGTTACCGTGAAGGGAGTTCACCCCTCCACTTT. This sequence encodes CASSYREGSSPLHF. The chain carries TRBV6-6 and TRBJ1-6; D gene unclear. CDR3 size: 14 residues. V lost 2 bases to trimming and J lost 9 bases, with 11 bases between them. CDR1 and CDR2 from the germline V gene are MNHNY and SVGAGI (reference sequence).

This rearrangement joins TRBV27 to TRBJ2-7; 7 positions match TRBD2. J gave up 1 base and V 6 bases, and 3 bases lay outside the gene matches. The CDR3 sequence is 13 residues long. Looked up from germline, CDR1 is MNHEY and CDR2 is SMNVEV (reference sequence). The CDR3 protein is CASRRGTSYEQYF. The CDR3 DNA follows: TGTGCCAGCAGGCGGGGGACGTCCTACGAGCAGTACTTC.

The chain carries TRBV19 and TRBJ2-5; the match to TRBD1 covers 7 bases. J lost 4 bases, V lost 7 bases, and 12 bases had no gene match. CDR1 is LNHDA, CDR2 SQIVND, per germline (reference sequence). The CDR3 totals 15 residues. The CDR3 spells CASKEVTGVRETQYF. CDR3 coding DNA: TGTGCCAGTAAGGAGGTTACAGGGGTAAGAGAGACCCAGTACTTC.

The CDR3 sequence is CASSESPGYTDTQYF. Here the CDR3 DNA reads TGCGCCAGCAGTGAGTCCCCGGGGTACACAGATACGCAGTATTTT. This rearrangement joins TRBV10-2 to TRBJ2-3, with a weak D call TRBD2 (5 bases). V was shortened by 0 bases and J by 2 bases, with 9 bases between the two germline ends. The CDR3 is 15 residues long. Germline lookup yields CDR1 WSHSY and CDR2 SAAADI.

The rearrangement links TRBV21-1 to TRBJ2-3; the D call in the table, TRBD1, was not verified against the DNA. TRBV21-1 constitutes a pseudogene. There are 23 residues in the CDR3. The CDR3 sequence: CASSKEAFATLQGNWPPTDTQYF. In DNA, the CDR3 is TGTGCCAGCAGCAAAGAAGCCTTCGCGACCTTACAGGGGAACTGGCCCCCGACAGATACGCAGTATTTT.

The genes are TRBV5-1 and TRBJ1-4; 7 bases map to TRBD1. Germline V gives CDR1 SGHRS, CDR2 YFSETQ. Trimming cost V 1 base and J 7 bases; bases outside gene matches: 4. The CDR3 consists of 14 residues. CDR3 nucleotides: TGCGCCAGCAGCTTGACAGGGGCCGGTGAAAAACTGTTTTTT. It translates to CASSLTGAGEKLFF.

The chain carries TRBV7-2 and TRBJ1-1; a possible D gene is TRBD1 (5 bases). The V gene's germline CDR1 is SGHTA and CDR2 FQGNSA. The germline V and J ends were trimmed by 5 bases and 6 bases, with 16 bases remaining between them. The CDR3 loop spans 14 amino acids. The CDR3: CASSLLDGGSEAFF. For the CDR3, the DNA is TGTGCCAGCAGCCTCCTGGACGGGGGTTCTGAAGCTTTCTTT.